Shown below are 15 T cell receptor beta chains from a single sample sequenced in a study of T cells in Graves' hyperthyroidism and ophthalmopathy. RNA transcripts yielded amplified TCR beta CDR3 regions. When the TCR CDR3 underwent first-round RT-PCR, the HTBI primer set was used. A single record per CDR3 protein comes from TCRdb applying MiXCR to the multiplex PCR reads. The sample consists of hundreds of thousands of distinct CDR3 sequences, around 13% of them appearing once. Sequenced material: blood. The source of these receptors is a woman aged 45-65 years with Graves' ophthalmopathy.

The rearrangement uses TRBV30 and TRBJ1-5; unclear D gene. This CDR3 comprises 14 residues. Trimming removed 1 base from V and 4 bases from J, with 11 bases in between. CDR1 is GTSNPN, CDR2 SVGIG, per germline (reference sequence). CDR3 loop: CAWSGDRGNQPQHF. The DNA of the CDR3 is TGTGCCTGGAGTGGGGATCGTGGGAATCAGCCCCAGCATTTT.

There are many counts of this clonotype. CDR3: CASSRRGTHGSNEQFF. CDR3 bases: TGTGCCAGCAGCCGGCGCGGGACTCACGGGTCCAATGAGCAGTTCTTC. The chain employs TRBV14 and TRBJ2-1; a possible D gene is TRBD2 (6 bases). The V and J ends lost 4 bases and 6 bases respectively, with 19 bases between them. The CDR3 spans 16 residues. Germline loops: CDR1 SGHDN, CDR2 FVKESK.

This clonotype was counted ten times or more. The gene calls are TRBV9 and TRBJ2-2, with D unclear. Trimming left V 0 bases short and J 6 bases short, with 12 bases between. Germline V gene sequence: CDR1 SGDLS, CDR2 YYNGEE. The CDR3 contains 15 residues. The DNA for the CDR3 is TGTGCCAGCAGCGTAGGGACGCTGGGCGCCGGGGAGCTGTTTTTT. Protein sequence: CASSVGTLGAGELFF.

The J gene is TRBJ1-4, the V gene TRBV7-8; D may be TRBD1 (5 bases). CDR1 is SGHVS and CDR2 is FQNEAQ in the germline V gene. The CDR3 is 16 amino acids. The V gene lost 5 bases and the J gene lost 7 bases, with 20 bases spanning the gap. The CDR3 nucleotides read TGTGCCAGCAGCCTACGACCCGAGGGGTTTTTTGAAAAACTGTTTTTT. This encodes CASSLRPEGFFEKLFF. Supplemented by reference TRBV7-8 and TRBJ1-4, the full variable domain reads GAGVSQSPRYKVAKRGQDVALRCDPISGHVSLFWYQQALGQGPEFLTYFQNEAQLDKSGLPSDRFFAERPEGSVSTLKIQRTQQEDSAVYLCASSLRPEGFFEKLFFGSGTQLSVL.

In its sample, this clonotype was seen many times. V usage is TRBV18 and J usage is TRBJ1-1; D is unclear. This CDR3 contains 14 residues. V lost 5 bases, J lost 0 bases, and 10 bases lay in between. From germline, CDR1 is KGHSH and CDR2 LQKENI. This CDR3 reads CASSDGTLNTEAFF. CDR3 sequence (DNA): TGTGCCAGCTCAGACGGAACCCTGAACACTGAAGCTTTCTTT.

This clonotype came up a few times. V gene TRBV27 combines with J gene TRBJ2-3; 7 bases agree with TRBD1. V shed 3 bases, J shed 6 bases, and the junction held 12 bases outside the gene matches. CDR1 is MNHEY and CDR2 is SMNVEV in the germline V gene (reference sequence). The CDR3 totals 16 residues. The CDR3 nucleotides read TGTGCCAGCAGTTTGAGGGGGCTGGCGGCGCGGGATACGCAGTATTTT. This sequence encodes CASSLRGLAARDTQYF.

This clonotype was observed at least ten times. CDR3 DNA sequence: TGTGCCAGCAGCCCGACAGGGAATATTAACTATGGCTACACCTTC. It specifies CASSPTGNINYGYTF. This chain connects TRBV7-9 to TRBJ1-2; 7 nucleotides agree with TRBD1. Germline CDR1 and CDR2: SEHNR and FQNEAQ (reference sequence). V shed 5 bases, J shed 1 base, and the junction held 7 bases outside the gene matches. The CDR3 is 15 residues long.

The V gene is TRBV20-1, the J gene TRBJ2-7; no definite D call. Trimming shortened V by 0 bases and J by 0 bases, and 9 bases separated the two germline ends. The CDR3 runs 14 residues. Germline V gives CDR1 DFQATT, CDR2 SNEGSKA (reference sequence). The CDR3 region has the DNA TGCAGTGCTAGAGATTTAGGGCCCTCCTACGAGCAGTACTTC. Protein sequence: CSARDLGPSYEQYF.

As to this clonotype: The limits of the CDR3 on the DNA are not certain, so only TCRdb's listed CDR3 is given. The J gene is TRBJ1-4, the V gene TRBV18; the table's D call, TRBD1, was not checked against the DNA. Germline lookup yields CDR1 KGHSH and CDR2 LQKENI. A total of 14 residues make up the CDR3, ends included. CDR3 residues: CASSPTGDLKNCFF.

This clonotype has ten or more counts. This chain connects TRBV7-3 to TRBJ2-5; maybe TRBD2 (5 bases). CDR1 is SGHTA and CDR2 is FQGTGA in the germline V gene. V was pared by 6 bases and J by 5 bases, with 16 bases between. The CDR3 runs to 14 residues. CDR3 sequence (DNA): TGTGCCAGCAGTAGGGAAGGGAGAGAGGAGACCCAGTACTTC. It codes for CASSREGREETQYF.

To note about this clonotype: This could be a read error, since a much larger clone is one nucleotide away. The V gene is TRBV29-1, the J gene TRBJ1-1; D is unresolved. This CDR3 has 14 residues. Looked up from germline, CDR1 is SQVTM and CDR2 is ANQGSEA. CDR3 bases: TGCAGCGTTGTGGGGTTGAGGGTGAACACTGAAGCTCTCTTT. It encodes CSVVGLRVNTEALF. The whole variable domain, filled in from reference TRBV29-1 and TRBJ1-1, reads SAVISQKPSRDICQRGTSLTIQCQVDSQVTMMFWYRQQPGQSLTLIATANQGSEATYESGFVIDKFPISRPNLTFSTLTVSNMSPEDSSIYLCSVVGLRVNTEALFGQGTRLTVV.

This clonotype was picked up many times. The chain has TRBV18 and TRBJ2-3, with D unclear. The CDR3 loop spans 16 amino acids. The ends were cut back, 1 base at V and 6 bases at J, with 17 bases in the middle. From germline, CDR1 is KGHSH and CDR2 LQKENI. CDR3 amino acids: CASSPLGGRILDTQYF. Written as DNA, the CDR3 is TGTGCCAGCTCACCACTCGGCGGACGGATTCTGGATACGCAGTATTTT.

This clonotype showed up many times. The V gene is TRBV28, the J gene TRBJ2-1, with 8 bases lining up with TRBD2. Germline V lookup: CDR1 MDHEN, CDR2 SYDVKM. With V trimmed by 7 bases and J by 2 bases, 10 bases remained unmatched. CDR3 length equals 16 residues. This chain's CDR3 is CASTSPSGGPYNEQFF. CDR3 DNA sequence: TGTGCCAGCACGTCCCCGTCGGGAGGGCCCTACAATGAGCAGTTCTTC.

This clonotype was picked up many times. V usage is TRBV27 and J usage is TRBJ1-2; 7 nucleotides match TRBD1. CDR3 length: 13 amino acids. Germline lookup yields CDR1 MNHEY and CDR2 SMNVEV (reference sequence). With V trimmed by 3 bases and J by 6 bases, 4 bases remained unmatched. The CDR3 nucleotides read TGTGCCAGCAGTTTTAGGGACAGAGATGGCTACACCTTC. Translated, it gives CASSFRDRDGYTF.

This clonotype was detected ten times or more. This rearrangement joins TRBV7-2 to TRBJ1-2; D may be TRBD1 (5 bases). Germline CDR1 is SGHTA and CDR2 is FQGNSA. Trimming removed 4 bases from V and 4 bases from J, with 16 bases in between. The CDR3 runs 15 residues. CDR3 coding DNA: TGTGCCAGCAGCTACCGTAGAGGTCAGGGCTATGGCTACACCTTC. Protein sequence: CASSYRRGQGYGYTF.